This entry lists 25 T cell receptor beta chains sequenced from one sample in a study of molecular identifiers for immune sequencing clone quantification. A single record per CDR3 protein comes from TCRdb applying MiXCR to the PCR reads. The sample lists tens of thousands of distinct CDR3 sequences, roughly 18% seen once, with about 1.5% in the top ten. The sequenced material came from naive CD8+ T cells from blood, with Jurkat cell RNA spiked in. Described subset: FACS-sorted CD8+CD4-CCR7+CD45RA+ naive T cells. Receptors were obtained from a human donor in good health. Some libraries in this study had Jurkat cell RNA spiked in.

This clonotype was counted ten times or more. The chain has TRBV9 and TRBJ2-3; tentatively, D is TRBD1 (5 bases). The CDR3 contains 13 residues. Germline CDR1 is SGDLS and CDR2 is YYNGEE. Trimming left V 0 bases short and J 5 bases short, with 7 bases between. The CDR3, as DNA: TGTGCCAGCAGCGTAGGGGGCGTAGATACGCAGTATTTT. Translated: CASSVGGVDTQYF. The variable domain in full, completed from reference TRBV9 and TRBJ2-3, reads DSGVTQTPKHLITATGQRVTLRCSPRSGDLSVYWYQQSLDQGLQFLIQYYNGEERAKGNILERFSAQQFPDLHSELNLSSLELGDSALYFCASSVGGVDTQYFGPGTRLTVL.

Only one count was recorded for this clonotype. A much bigger clone sits one base away, suggesting this may be a read error. The V gene is TRBV7-2, the J gene TRBJ1-1; no reliable D call. The CDR3 is 15 residues long. Germline V lookup: CDR1 SGHTA, CDR2 FQGNSA. CDR3 region: CASSFIGRLATKAFF. The CDR3 DNA reads TGTGCCAGCAGCTTTATAGGGCGGTTGGCCACTAAAGCTTTCTTT.

This clonotype was observed many times. The rearrangement joins TRBV20-1 to TRBJ2-7; 11 nucleotides agree with TRBD2. The CDR3 runs 13 residues. With 6 bases clipped from V and 5 bases from J, the junction kept 6 bases outside the gene matches. CDR1 and CDR2 from the germline V gene are DFQATT and SNEGSKA (reference sequence). DNA for the CDR3: TGCAGTGCACCGACTAGCGGGATTCACGAGCAGTACTTC. Translated, it gives CSAPTSGIHEQYF.

This clonotype was recorded many times. DNA for the CDR3: TGTGCCAGCAGCTTAGAGGGGGCGCCTCAGCCCCAGCATTTT. Protein: CASSLEGAPQPQHF. The chain links TRBV7-9 to TRBJ1-5; 7 nucleotides agree with TRBD1. The CDR3 length is 14 residues. V shed 1 base, J shed 6 bases, and the junction held 3 bases outside the gene matches. Germline CDR1 SEHNR, CDR2 FQNEAQ (reference sequence).

This clonotype appeared many times. The V call is TRBV3-1, the J call TRBJ1-2; D is undetermined. CDR1 is LGHDT, CDR2 YNNKEL, per germline (reference sequence). V lost 1 base and J lost 5, with 14 bases in between. The length of the CDR3 is 15 residues. CDR3 nucleotide sequence: TGTGCCAGCAGCCAAGTCGCTACTCTTCTTTATGGCTACACCTTC. Its protein product is CASSQVATLLYGYTF.

The chain carries TRBV15 and TRBJ2-1; 9 bases map to TRBD2. Germline CDR1 LNHNV, CDR2 YYDKDF (reference sequence). After removal of 6 bases from V and 16 bases from J, the junction contained 22 bases not matched to a gene. CDR3 length equals 16 residues. CDR3: CATRKEGGDAGGPGFF. Here the CDR3 DNA reads TGTGCCACCAGGAAAGAGGGGGGCGATGCGGGAGGGCCTGGATTCTTC.

This clonotype occurred many times. J is TRBJ2-1 and V is TRBV29-1, with a tentative D call TRBD1 (5 bases). This CDR3 is built from 14 residues. V shed 0 bases and J shed 4 bases, with 10 bases lying between them. CDR1 is SQVTM and CDR2 is ANQGSEA in the germline V gene. CDR3 in amino acids: CSVEDPDKYNEQFF. The CDR3 DNA sequence: TGCAGCGTTGAAGATCCGGACAAGTACAATGAGCAGTTCTTC.

This clonotype was recorded many times. The chain couples TRBV6-1 to TRBJ1-6; D gene uncertain. Germline V gene lookup returns CDR1 MNHNS and CDR2 SASEGT. The germline V and J ends were trimmed by 2 bases and 10 bases, with 27 bases remaining between them. The CDR3 consists of 19 residues. The CDR3 reads CASSEFLLGLSIIDSPLHF. The CDR3, as DNA: TGTGCCAGCAGTGAATTCCTTCTGGGTCTATCTATCATTGACTCACCCCTCCACTTT.

The CDR3 here is CASRGLAGHYEQYF. CDR3 DNA sequence: TGTGCCAGTAGGGGACTAGCGGGGCACTACGAGCAGTACTTC. The V and J genes are TRBV19 and TRBJ2-7; 13 nucleotides line up with TRBD2. Germline lookup yields CDR1 LNHDA and CDR2 SQIVND (reference sequence). This CDR3 has 14 residues. Trimming cost V 6 bases and J 3 bases; bases outside gene matches: 2.

There are many counts of this clonotype. The J gene is TRBJ2-5, the V gene TRBV5-1, with 14 bases fitting TRBD2. Germline CDR1 is SGHRS and CDR2 is YFSETQ. The CDR3 is made up of 18 amino acids. The junction had 10 bases not matched to a gene; V was cut back by 4 bases and J by 2 bases. This CDR3 reads CASSRMGLAGVPQETQYF. The CDR3 DNA reads as TGCGCCAGCAGCAGAATGGGACTAGCGGGAGTCCCTCAAGAGACCCAGTACTTC.

This clonotype was picked up many times. The chain recombines TRBV27 with TRBJ1-1; 10 bases align to TRBD1. The ends lost 5 bases at V and 11 bases at J; junction bases unmatched: 5. Germline V gives CDR1 MNHEY, CDR2 SMNVEV (reference sequence). This CDR3 has 12 residues. CDR3 nucleotides: TGTGCCAGCAGTCAAGGACAGGGGGTGGCTTTCTTT. Translated, it gives CASSQGQGVAFF.

This clonotype was recorded only once. With a much larger clone just one base away, this may be a read error. The genes are TRBV7-9 and TRBJ2-7; D unresolved. From germline, CDR1 is SEHNR and CDR2 FQNEAQ (reference sequence). The CDR3 spans 13 residues. V dropped 5 bases and J dropped 5 bases, with 13 bases sitting between them. Written as DNA, the CDR3 is TGTGCCAGCAGCGTATTAGGCGGTCACGAGCAGTACTTC. Residues: CASSVLGGHEQYF.

This clonotype was found many times. V gene TRBV11-2 combines with J gene TRBJ1-1; 12 bases fit TRBD1. The CDR3 runs 17 residues. CDR1 is SGHAT and CDR2 is FQNNGV in the germline V gene. V lost 5 bases to trimming and J lost 3 bases; unmatched junction nucleotides: 10. DNA of the CDR3: TGTGCCAGCAGCCCGGGGACAGGGGGCGTTCCGGACACTGAAGCTTTCTTT. Protein product: CASSPGTGGVPDTEAFF. Full variable domain (outside the CDR3, taken from reference TRBV11-2 and TRBJ1-1): EAGVAQSPRYKIIEKRQSVAFWCNPISGHATLYWYQQILGQGPKLLIQFQNNGVVDDSQLPKDRFSAERLKGVDSTLKIQPAKLEDSAVYLCASSPGTGGVPDTEAFFGQGTRLTVV.

Concerning this clonotype itself: Being one base from a much bigger clone, this may be a read error. The conserved closing phenylalanine or tryptophan is absent in this CDR3, likely reflecting a read error. V is TRBV13 and J is TRBJ2-1, with TRBD2 as a possible D gene (5 bases). The V end lost 1 base, the J end lost 3 bases, and 10 bases lay between the germline ends. The CDR3 is 15 residues long. CDR1 is PRHDT and CDR2 is FYEKMQ in the germline V gene (reference sequence). CDR3: CASSLESGLYNEQFL. The CDR3 DNA reads TGTGCCAGCAGCTTAGAGAGCGGACTCTACAATGAGCAGTTCCTC.

This clonotype was detected ten times or more. The genes are TRBV20-1 and TRBJ1-1; D ambiguous. The CDR3 runs 14 residues. The germline V gene encodes CDR1 DFQATT and CDR2 SNEGSKA (reference sequence). Trimming pared 5 bases from V and 0 bases from J, leaving 13 bases between. The CDR3 DNA reads TGCAGTGCTGGGGTAGGGTTGATGAACACTGAAGCTTTCTTT. This codes for CSAGVGLMNTEAFF.

Ten or more counts support this clonotype. The CDR3 region has the DNA TGTGCCAGCAGCTCGGGACTAGCGAAAAACACAGATACGCAGTATTTT. This gives the protein CASSSGLAKNTDTQYF. The chain employs TRBV7-8 and TRBJ2-3; 10 bases are a match to TRBD2. Unmatched junction bases numbered 6, after V lost 4 bases and J lost 2 bases. The CDR3 contains 16 residues. Germline-derived CDR1 and CDR2 are SGHVS and FQNEAQ.

In the case of this clonotype: With a much larger clone just one base away, this may be a read error. J is TRBJ2-2 and V is TRBV5-6; TRBD2 is a possible D gene (5 bases). Germline-derived CDR1 and CDR2 are SGHDT and YYEEEE. The CDR3 is 13 amino acids. CDR3: CASSLVGSGELVF. In nucleotides, the CDR3 is TGTGCCAGCAGCTTGGTAGGTTCCGGGGAGCTGGTTTTT.

In its sample, this clonotype was seen many times. This rearrangement joins TRBV5-1 to TRBJ2-3; perhaps TRBD2 as D (6 bases). The CDR3 length is 17 residues. V was trimmed by 3 bases and J by 1 base, leaving 18 bases between them. Germline V CDR1 and CDR2: SGHRS, YFSETQ. CDR3 protein: CASSSYGRWEGTDTQYF. DNA of the CDR3: TGCGCCAGCAGCTCCTATGGTAGATGGGAGGGCACAGATACGCAGTATTTT.

This clonotype came up many times. A read error may produce the germline difference seen at one junction end. The rearrangement uses TRBV30 and TRBJ2-3, with 10 nucleotides matching TRBD2. CDR3 length: 16 residues. Germline V gene sequence: CDR1 GTSNPN, CDR2 SVGIG (reference sequence). The CDR3 sequence is CAWSGFGTSATDTQYF. In DNA, the CDR3 is TGTGCCTGGAGTGGGTTCGGGACTAGCGCCACAGATACACAGTATTTT.

This clonotype has a count of ten or more. The chain employs TRBV10-3 and TRBJ2-3; 11 bases line up with TRBD2. With 7 bases clipped from V and 2 bases from J, the junction kept 11 bases outside the gene matches. Germline CDR1 is ENHRY and CDR2 is SYGVKD. CDR3 size: 17 residues. The chain's CDR3 is CAIKGEASGRITDTQYF. Written as DNA, the CDR3 is TGTGCCATCAAGGGGGAGGCTAGCGGGAGGATCACAGATACGCAGTATTTT.

About this clonotype itself: A much larger clone lies a single base off, so this may be a read error. CDR3 region: CASSSGQGGTDTQYF. The CDR3 nucleotides are TGTGCCAGCAGCTCCGGACAGGGGGGCACAGATACGCAGTATTTT. The chain recombines TRBV13 with TRBJ2-3; 10 bases are a match to TRBD1. The CDR3 runs to 15 residues. J lost 1 base, V lost 4 bases, and 2 bases had no gene match. Germline loops: CDR1 PRHDT, CDR2 FYEKMQ (reference sequence).

V and J are TRBV12-3 or TRBV12-4 and TRBJ1-3; D not resolved. Trimming shortened V by 3 bases and J by 4 bases, and 4 bases separated the two germline ends. This CDR3 is 12 amino acids long. CDR3 in DNA: TGTGCCAGCAGTTTCGGGGGAAACACCATATATTTT. Its protein product is CASSFGGNTIYF.

This clonotype occurred many times. The chain recombines TRBV7-9 with TRBJ1-1; TRBD1 matches at 11 bases. The CDR3 runs to 16 residues. The germline V gene has CDR1 SEHNR and CDR2 FQNEAQ (reference sequence). V was pared by 5 bases and J by 3 bases, with 8 bases of the junction left unmatched. This CDR3 reads CASSNRDRGWHTEAFF. CDR3 DNA sequence: TGTGCCAGCAGCAACCGGGACAGGGGGTGGCACACTGAAGCTTTCTTT.

The chain employs TRBV19 and TRBJ1-5; D is undetermined. Germline V gene sequence: CDR1 LNHDA, CDR2 SQIVND (reference sequence). V was cut by 7 bases and J by 7 bases, with 8 bases left in between. This CDR3 has 11 residues. The DNA of the CDR3 is TGTGCCAGTAAGGGTAGGCAGCCCCAGCATTTT. It codes for CASKGRQPQHF.

J is TRBJ2-1 and V is TRBV10-3; 7 bases line up with TRBD2. Germline V gives CDR1 ENHRY, CDR2 SYGVKD. V lost 4 bases and J lost 2; bases outside the gene matches: 5. The CDR3 covers 15 residues. The CDR3 nucleotides are TGTGCCATCAGTGGGCCGGGAGGCACCTACAATGAGCAGTTCTTC. Amino acids: CAISGPGGTYNEQFF.